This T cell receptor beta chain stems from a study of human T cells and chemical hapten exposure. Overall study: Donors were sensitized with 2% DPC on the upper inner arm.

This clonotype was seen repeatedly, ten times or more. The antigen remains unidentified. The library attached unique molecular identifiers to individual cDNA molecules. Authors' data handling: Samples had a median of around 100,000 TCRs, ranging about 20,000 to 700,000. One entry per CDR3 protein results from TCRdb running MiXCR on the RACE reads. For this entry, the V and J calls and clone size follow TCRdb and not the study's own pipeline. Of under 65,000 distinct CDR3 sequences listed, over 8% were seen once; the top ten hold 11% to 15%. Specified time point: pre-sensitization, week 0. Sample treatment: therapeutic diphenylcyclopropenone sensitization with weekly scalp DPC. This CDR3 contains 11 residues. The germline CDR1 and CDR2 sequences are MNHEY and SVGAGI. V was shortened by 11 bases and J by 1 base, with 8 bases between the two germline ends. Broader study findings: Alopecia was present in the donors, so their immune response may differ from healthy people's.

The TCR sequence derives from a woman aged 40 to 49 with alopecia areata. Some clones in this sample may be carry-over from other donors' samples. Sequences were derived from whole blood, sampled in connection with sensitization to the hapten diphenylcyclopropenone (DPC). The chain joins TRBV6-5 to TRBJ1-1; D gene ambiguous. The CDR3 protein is CAVRGNTEAFF. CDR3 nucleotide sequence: TGTGCCGTTCGAGGGAACACTGAAGCTTTCTTT.